These 24 T cell receptor beta chains were all obtained from the same sample, sequenced in a study of cytomegalovirus exposure and HLA in healthy donors. The PCR employed 60 Vbeta primers together with 13 Jbeta primers. Measured with immunoSEQ multiplex PCR; TCRdb has only the in-frame clones, and not every one. Of roughly 180,000 clones in the sample, around 74% were seen once. Sequenced: PBMCs. All receptors come from a girl aged 5 to 17 in good health and CMV-seropositive.

The chain joins TRBV6-5 to TRBJ1-4; D gene uncertain. CDR3 length: 15 amino acids. V dropped 6 bases and J dropped 3 bases, with 14 bases sitting between them. CDR1 and CDR2 (germline): MNHEY, SVGAGI. CDR3 DNA sequence: TGTGCCAGCAGCTCTACCGGGGTGGCTAATGAAAAACTGTTTTTT. Protein: CASSSTGVANEKLFF.

J is TRBJ1-3 and V is TRBV5-1; 7 bases map to TRBD1. This CDR3 has 17 amino acids. Germline V CDR1 and CDR2: SGHRS, YFSETQ. With V trimmed by 0 bases and J by 0 bases, 6 bases remained unmatched. This CDR3 is CASSLGADRLSGNTIYF. DNA of the CDR3: TGCGCCAGCAGCTTGGGAGCGGACAGGCTCTCTGGAAACACCATATATTTT. Combining the CDR3 with reference TRBV5-1 and TRBJ1-3 gives the whole variable domain KAGVTQTPRYLIKTRGQQVTLSCSPISGHRSVSWYQQTPGQGLQFLFEYFSETQRNKGNFPGRFSGRQFSNSRSEMNVSTLELGDSALYLCASSLGADRLSGNTIYFGEGSWLTVV.

The chain links TRBV19 to TRBJ2-7; 12 bases are shared with TRBD1. The CDR3 covers 15 residues. Germline CDR1 and CDR2: LNHDA and SQIVND (reference sequence). The V segment lost 5 bases and the J segment 7 bases; nucleotides outside the gene matches: 9. The CDR3 region is CASSRSGTGGREQYF. CDR3 sequence (DNA): TGTGCCAGTAGTCGATCCGGGACAGGGGGCCGAGAGCAGTACTTC.

The J gene is TRBJ2-7, the V gene TRBV5-5, with unresolved D. CDR3 length equals 14 residues. The germline V gene has CDR1 SGHKS and CDR2 YYEKEE (reference sequence). Trimming pared 0 bases from V and 0 bases from J, leaving 7 bases between. CDR3 amino acids: CASSLGLASYEQYF. CDR3 in DNA: TGTGCCAGCAGCTTGGGTCTGGCCTCCTACGAGCAGTACTTC.

The V and J genes are TRBV29-1 and TRBJ2-7, with a possible D match to TRBD1 (6 bases). Germline-derived CDR1 and CDR2 are SQVTM and ANQGSEA. Trimming shortened V by 1 base and J by 0 bases, and 16 bases separated the two germline ends. CDR3 length: 16 residues. The CDR3 sequence: CSVEVGWTESSYEQYF. The CDR3, as DNA: TGCAGCGTTGAAGTTGGGTGGACAGAGAGCTCCTACGAGCAGTACTTC.

This clone appeared once. The rearrangement uses TRBV7-9 and TRBJ1-6; 9 bases fit TRBD1. The V segment lost 5 bases and the J segment 10 bases; nucleotides outside the gene matches: 12. CDR3 length: 16 amino acids. Germline CDR1 is SEHNR and CDR2 is FQNEAQ (reference sequence). CDR3 nucleotides: TGTGCCAGCAGCGCGTTAGAGCGGGACAGGGACTCACCCCTCCACTTT. Translation gives CASSALERDRDSPLHF.

This CDR3 reads CATSTKGENEQFF. CDR3 DNA: TGTGCCACCAGCACCAAGGGGGAGAATGAGCAGTTCTTC. This chain connects TRBV15 to TRBJ2-1; D possibly corresponds to TRBD1 (6 bases). The V gene's germline CDR1 is LNHNV and CDR2 YYDKDF (reference sequence). The CDR3 contains 13 residues. V was trimmed by 4 bases and J by 7 bases, leaving 11 bases between them. Supplemented by reference TRBV15 and TRBJ2-1, the full variable domain reads DAMVIQNPRYQVTQFGKPVTLSCSQTLNHNVMYWYQQKSSQAPKLLFHYYDKDFNNEADTPDNFQSRRPNTSFCFLDIRSPGLGDTAMYLCATSTKGENEQFFGPGTRLTVL.

The chain combines TRBV5-7 with TRBJ1-6; perhaps TRBD1 as D (5 bases). TRBV5-7 is marked as an open reading frame, function uncertain. This CDR3 comprises 17 residues. V lost 0 bases and J 9 bases, leaving 19 bases between the germline ends. In nucleotides, the CDR3 is TGTGCCAGCAGCTTGGAGTGCACTGGGGCAGGGCTTTCACCCCTCCACTTT. This gives the protein CASSLECTGAGLSPLHF.

The chain employs TRBV15 and TRBJ2-3; 10 bases align to TRBD2. The V and J ends lost 1 base and 3 bases, in that order; junction bases with no gene match: 1. The germline V gene encodes CDR1 LNHNV and CDR2 YYDKDF (reference sequence). CDR3 size: 15 residues. CDR3 loop: CATSRGLAGTDTQYF. CDR3 DNA sequence: TGTGCCACCAGCAGAGGACTAGCGGGTACAGATACGCAGTATTTT.

The chain uses TRBV14 and TRBJ2-3; D is ambiguous. This CDR3 has 16 residues. Per the germline V gene, CDR1 is SGHDN and CDR2 is FVKESK. V lost 4 bases, J lost 0 bases, and 14 bases lay in between. The CDR3 here is CASSPRRRSSTDTQYF. The CDR3 DNA is TGTGCCAGCAGCCCCCGAAGGCGGAGTAGCACAGATACGCAGTATTTT.

This clone was counted a single time. The V gene is TRBV11-2, the J gene TRBJ2-7, with D possibly TRBD2 on 5 matching bases. There are 13 residues in the CDR3. Trimming stripped 1 base from V and 2 bases from J, with 6 bases between. CDR1 and CDR2 from the germline V gene are SGHAT and FQNNGV. The CDR3 region is CASSLAGTYEQYF. The CDR3 DNA reads TGTGCCAGCAGCTTAGCCGGGACCTACGAGCAGTACTTC. Full variable domain (remainder filled in from reference TRBV11-2 and TRBJ2-7): EAGVAQSPRYKIIEKRQSVAFWCNPISGHATLYWYQQILGQGPKLLIQFQNNGVVDDSQLPKDRFSAERLKGVDSTLKIQPAKLEDSAVYLCASSLAGTYEQYFGPGTRLTVT.

V and J are TRBV11-3 and TRBJ2-1; 9 bases map to TRBD2. The CDR3 runs to 15 residues. CDR1 and CDR2 (germline): SGHNT, YENEEA. Germline trimming cut 3 bases from V and 4 bases from J; bases unmatched to any gene: 4. This chain's CDR3 is CASSFSGGHYNEQFF. CDR3 DNA sequence: TGTGCCAGCAGCTTTAGCGGGGGCCATTACAATGAGCAGTTCTTC.

The gene calls are TRBV12-5 and TRBJ1-2; D not certain. Germline CDR1 LGHNT, CDR2 FRNRAP. The CDR3 runs 14 residues. V dropped 3 bases and J dropped 6 bases, with 14 bases sitting between them. The CDR3 protein is CASGLEVLLNGYTF. The CDR3 DNA reads TGTGCTAGTGGTTTAGAGGTTTTGCTGAATGGCTACACCTTC.

The V call is TRBV4-3, the J call TRBJ2-7, with D tentatively TRBD2 (6 bases). Trimming cost V 6 bases and J 6 bases, with 18 bases left between them. This CDR3 has 14 amino acids. CDR1 and CDR2 (germline): LGHNA, YSLEER. The CDR3 loop is CASSPGTFSAEQYF. In DNA, the CDR3 is TGCGCCAGCAGTCCCGGGACTTTTTCGGCCGAGCAGTACTTC.

In regard to this clone: This same CDR3 is encoded by further DNA sequences in the sample. The V call is TRBV27, the J call TRBJ1-5, with a tentative D call TRBD1 (5 bases). The CDR3 is 14 residues long. Trimming removed 0 bases from V and 4 bases from J, with 7 bases in between. Per germline, CDR1 MNHEY and CDR2 SMNVEV (reference sequence). CDR3 loop: CASSLSGGNQPQHF. DNA of the CDR3: TGTGCCAGCAGTTTATCCGGGGGAAATCAGCCCCAGCATTTT.

V gene TRBV7-9 combines with J gene TRBJ2-7; 9 nucleotides align to TRBD1. The germline V gene encodes CDR1 SEHNR and CDR2 FQNEAQ (reference sequence). After removal of 5 bases from V and 0 bases from J, the junction contained 5 bases not matched to a gene. This CDR3 has 15 amino acids. In DNA form, the CDR3 reads TGTGCCAGCAGCCGGGGACAGGGAAGCTCCTACGAGCAGTACTTC. It specifies CASSRGQGSSYEQYF.

This clone has only a few counts. This chain joins TRBV4-3 and TRBJ1-2; the D gene is possibly TRBD1 (6 bases). The CDR3 covers 13 residues. The germline V gene encodes CDR1 LGHNA and CDR2 YSLEER. Trimming left V 1 base short and J 8 bases short, with 11 bases between. The CDR3 coding sequence is TGCGCCAGCAGCCAAGGAGCAGGGGTAGGCTACACCTTC. As protein: CASSQGAGVGYTF.

The J gene is TRBJ2-5, the V gene TRBV5-6; 8 positions agree with TRBD1. From germline, CDR1 is SGHDT and CDR2 YYEEEE. The length of the CDR3 is 13 residues. After removal of 5 bases from V and 8 bases from J, the junction contained 8 bases not matched to a gene. The CDR3 is CASSPTGGGTQYF. The CDR3 DNA reads as TGTGCCAGCAGTCCAACAGGGGGTGGTACCCAGTACTTC.

This clone was seen a handful of times. V usage is TRBV19 and J usage is TRBJ1-5, with TRBD1 matching 7 bases. Trimming took 4 bases from V and 0 from J; bases not matched to a gene: 6. CDR1 is LNHDA, CDR2 SQIVND, per germline (reference sequence). The CDR3 extends over 16 amino acids. The CDR3, as DNA: TGTGCCAGTAGTAAACTGGGACAGATTAGCAATCAGCCCCAGCATTTT. It specifies CASSKLGQISNQPQHF.

The V and J genes are TRBV6-5 and TRBJ2-7; maybe TRBD1 (6 bases). V lost 10 bases, J lost 6 bases, and 19 bases lay in between. CDR3 size: 13 residues. Looked up from germline, CDR1 is MNHEY and CDR2 is SVGAGI. The CDR3 here is CATLQGNRGEQYF. As DNA, the CDR3 is TGTGCCACCCTACAGGGAAACCGAGGCGAGCAGTACTTC.

This chain uses TRBV4-1 with TRBJ1-2; D call uncertain. The V and J ends lost 0 bases and 8 bases respectively, with 7 bases between them. Germline CDR1 and CDR2: MGHRA and YSYEKL. CDR3 length equals 12 residues. CDR3 DNA: TGCGCCAGCAGCCAAGAAAGGAGGGGCTACACCTTC. It yields the protein CASSQERRGYTF.

This clone was found a few times. The gene calls are TRBV7-2 and TRBJ2-3; TRBD2 aligns across 13 bases. This CDR3 is 16 amino acids long. Germline V CDR1 and CDR2: SGHTA, FQGNSA. The ends lost 1 base at V and 3 bases at J; junction bases unmatched: 1. The CDR3 DNA is TGTGCCAGCAGCTTAGGGACTAGCGGGGGAACAGATACGCAGTATTTT. Amino acid sequence: CASSLGTSGGTDTQYF.

The CDR3 bases are TGTGCCAGCAGGGGGGGGGACTCTGGAAACACCATATATTTT. Translated: CASRGGDSGNTIYF. This chain links TRBV6-1 with TRBJ1-3; weak D call: TRBD1 (5 bases). CDR3 size: 14 residues. Per germline, CDR1 MNHNS and CDR2 SASEGT. Trimming removed 6 bases from V and 0 bases from J, with 9 bases in between.

The chain joins TRBV6-5 to TRBJ2-2, with D perhaps TRBD1 (5 bases). With 4 bases removed from V and 6 bases from J, the gap between germline ends came to 12 bases. Germline V lookup: CDR1 MNHEY, CDR2 SVGAGI. The CDR3 covers 14 residues. The CDR3 nucleotides are TGTGCCAGCAGTTTACAGGTCTGGGCCGGGGAGCTGTTTTTT. This translates into CASSLQVWAGELFF.